These 2 T cell receptor beta chains originate from one sample sequenced in a study of shared clonotypes between healthy human individuals. TCRdb keeps only in-frame clones here, not all; method: immunoSEQ multiplex PCR. The data contain some 470,000 clones, about three quarters of them seen just once; the ten biggest clones take up 13%. The sequencing input was PBMCs. Receptors originate from a woman in her forties in good health. Some clones in this sample may be carry-over from other donors' samples.

This chain connects TRBV18 to TRBJ2-7; D uncertain. Trimming took 1 base from V and 5 from J, leaving 9 bases between them. CDR1 and CDR2 (germline): KGHSH, LQKENI. The CDR3 runs to 13 residues. DNA of the CDR3: TGTGCCAGCTCACCACTTCGTTACAACGAGCAGTACTTC. It translates to CASSPLRYNEQYF. Drawing the rest from reference TRBV18 and TRBJ2-7, the complete variable domain is NAGVMQNPRHLVRRRGQEARLRCSPMKGHSHVYWYRQLPEEGLKFMVYLQKENIIDESGMPKERFSAEFPKEGPSILRIQQVVRGDSAAYFCASSPLRYNEQYFGPGTRLTVT.

V and J are TRBV18 and TRBJ2-2; no clear D gene. From germline, CDR1 is KGHSH and CDR2 LQKENI. V shed 0 bases and J shed 3 bases, with 8 bases lying between them. This CDR3 is built from 15 residues. CDR3 loop: CASSPPEVYTGELFF. DNA for the CDR3: TGTGCCAGCTCACCACCGGAAGTATACACCGGGGAGCTGTTTTTT.